The 8 T cell receptor beta chains listed next were all sequenced from one sample in a study of T cell changes during pregnancy in multiple sclerosis. The method was immunoSEQ multiplex PCR; TCRdb's version includes in-frame clones alone and lacks a portion of them. The data contain tens of thousands of clones, about 90% of them singletons. Here the sequenced sample was peripheral blood, taken after pregnancy. Source of these receptors: a female donor with multiple sclerosis, enrolled in a pregnancy study.

V and J are TRBV19 and TRBJ2-7, with 10 positions matching TRBD2. V lost 3 bases, J lost 6 bases, and 11 bases stayed unmatched. This CDR3 has 16 amino acids. CDR1 and CDR2 (germline): LNHDA, SQIVND (reference sequence). The CDR3 loop is CASSISFLAGVREQYF. The CDR3 DNA is TGTGCCAGTAGTATTTCCTTCCTAGCGGGAGTCCGCGAGCAGTACTTC.

The genes are TRBV4-1 and TRBJ1-5; D not resolved. The CDR3 runs to 15 residues. The V end lost 0 bases, the J end lost 7 bases, and 13 bases lay between the germline ends. The germline V gene encodes CDR1 MGHRA and CDR2 YSYEKL. The CDR3, as DNA: TGCGCCAGCAGCCAAGATCCCCGGGGAAGGCAGCCCCAGCATTTT. It translates to CASSQDPRGRQPQHF.

CDR3 protein: CASSLAGGSNQPQHF. CDR3 nucleotide sequence: TGTGCCAGCAGCTTAGCAGGGGGTAGCAATCAGCCCCAGCATTTT. The genes are TRBV7-9 and TRBJ1-5, with D tentatively TRBD1 (6 bases). From germline, CDR1 is SEHNR and CDR2 FQNEAQ (reference sequence). Trimming took off 0 bases at V and 0 bases at J, with 6 bases between the two ends. This CDR3 is built from 15 residues.

CDR3 DNA sequence: TGCAGCGTTGTTTTCGGGGGGGCCGCAGATACGCAGTATTTT. It translates to CSVVFGGAADTQYF. The V call is TRBV29-1, the J call TRBJ2-3; 8 bases map to TRBD2. The V gene end was trimmed by 4 bases and the J gene end by 4 bases; junction bases not matched to a gene: 7. The CDR3 is made up of 14 amino acids. Germline values: CDR1 SQVTM, CDR2 ANQGSEA.

The chain uses TRBV7-9 and TRBJ2-5, with D hard to call. V lost 6 bases to trimming and J lost 4 bases, with 12 bases between them. Germline V gene sequence: CDR1 SEHNR, CDR2 FQNEAQ (reference sequence). CDR3 length: 13 residues. This CDR3 is CASSPPIGETQYF. In DNA form, the CDR3 reads TGTGCCAGCAGTCCTCCGATCGGAGAGACCCAGTACTTC.

This rearrangement joins TRBV6-6 to TRBJ1-1, with D possibly being TRBD1 (6 bases). Trimming took off 5 bases at V and 0 bases at J, with 13 bases between the two ends. The CDR3 has 15 residues. Germline V lookup: CDR1 MNHNY, CDR2 SVGAGI (reference sequence). The CDR3 DNA sequence: TGTGCCAGCAGTACCCGGGACACCTTGAACACTGAAGCTTTCTTT. Its translation is CASSTRDTLNTEAFF.

The chain recombines TRBV4-2 with TRBJ2-1; D is perhaps TRBD2 (6 bases). Germline V gene lookup returns CDR1 LGHNA and CDR2 YNFKEQ. Deletions cut 0 bases from V and 0 bases from J, with 12 bases between. The length of the CDR3 is 17 residues. CDR3 DNA: TGTGCCAGCAGCCAAGACGTTGCGGGGAGCTCCTACAATGAGCAGTTCTTC. Amino acid sequence: CASSQDVAGSSYNEQFF.

V usage is TRBV18 and J usage is TRBJ1-3; TRBD1 might be the D (5 bases). Germline CDR1 reads KGHSH; CDR2 reads LQKENI. Trimming stripped 3 bases from V and 9 bases from J, with 12 bases between. The CDR3 has 13 amino acids. For the CDR3, the DNA is TGTGCCAGCTCACCGGACGACGGGGGCACCATATATTTT. Its translation is CASSPDDGGTIYF.